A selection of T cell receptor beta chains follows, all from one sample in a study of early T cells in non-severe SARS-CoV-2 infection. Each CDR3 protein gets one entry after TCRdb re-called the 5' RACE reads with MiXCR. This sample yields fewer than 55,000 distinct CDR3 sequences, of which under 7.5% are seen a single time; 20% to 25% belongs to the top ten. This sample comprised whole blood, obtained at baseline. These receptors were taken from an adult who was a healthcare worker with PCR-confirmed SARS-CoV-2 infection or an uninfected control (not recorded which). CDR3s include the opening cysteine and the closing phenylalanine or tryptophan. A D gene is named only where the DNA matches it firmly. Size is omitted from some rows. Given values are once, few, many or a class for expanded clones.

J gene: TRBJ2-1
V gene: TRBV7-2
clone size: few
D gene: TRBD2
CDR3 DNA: TGTGCCAGCAGCCGACGAACGAGGGGACTAGCGGGAGTCTTTGGCAATGAGCAGTTCTTC
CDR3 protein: CASSRRTRGLAGVFGNEQFF

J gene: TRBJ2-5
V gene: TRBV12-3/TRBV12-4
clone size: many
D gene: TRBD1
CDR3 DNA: TGTGCCAGCAGTGGACAGGGGCCGGAGACCCAGTACTTC
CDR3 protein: CASSGQGPETQYF

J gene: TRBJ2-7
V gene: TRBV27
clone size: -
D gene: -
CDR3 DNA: TGTGCCAGCAGTTTCAGGGACCCACGAGCCTCACCCTACGAGCAGTACTTC
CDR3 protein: CASSFRDPRASPYEQYF

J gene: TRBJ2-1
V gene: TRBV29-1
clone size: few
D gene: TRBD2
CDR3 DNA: TGCAGCGTTGGGCGTGGACGGGGGGACAATGAGCAGTTCTTC
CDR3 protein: CSVGRGRGDNEQFF

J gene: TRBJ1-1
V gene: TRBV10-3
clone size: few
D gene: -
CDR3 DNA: TGTGCCATCAGTGAAGGCAGCTCGAACACTGAAGCTTTCTTT
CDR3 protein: CAISEGSSNTEAFF

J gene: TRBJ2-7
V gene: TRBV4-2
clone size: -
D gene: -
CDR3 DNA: TGTGCCAGCAGCCAAGTAGTGGGGGGTTCCGAGCAGTACTTC
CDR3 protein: CASSQVVGGSEQYF

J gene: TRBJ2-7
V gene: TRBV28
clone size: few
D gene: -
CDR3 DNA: TGTGCCAGCAGTGTTAAGGTCCCTCCCTACGAGCAGTACTTC
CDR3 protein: CASSVKVPPYEQYF

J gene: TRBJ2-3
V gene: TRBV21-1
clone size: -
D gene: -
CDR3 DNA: TGTGCCAGCAGCACCAAAATGGGGGCCCCGACGGTGTGCACAGATACGCAGTATTTT
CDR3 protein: CASSTKMGAPTVCTDTQYF

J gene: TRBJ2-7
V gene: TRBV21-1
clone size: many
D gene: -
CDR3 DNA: TGTGCCAGCAATGGGACCGGGACTAGTCCCTACGAGCAGTACTTC
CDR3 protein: CASNGTGTSPYEQYF

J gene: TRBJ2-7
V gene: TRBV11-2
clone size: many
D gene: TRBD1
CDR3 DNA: TGTGCCAGCAGCTCCTCGTTGGGGACAGGGTTCGAGCAGTACTTC
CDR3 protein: CASSSSLGTGFEQYF

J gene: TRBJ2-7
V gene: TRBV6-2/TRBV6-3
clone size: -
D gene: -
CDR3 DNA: TGTGCCAGCAGCCCCTTTCGGACTCTCTACGAGCAGTACTTC
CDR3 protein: CASSPFRTLYEQYF

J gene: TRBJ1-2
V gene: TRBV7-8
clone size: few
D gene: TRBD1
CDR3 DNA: TGTGCCAGCAGCTTAGCGGGACAGGGGAACGGCTACACCTTC
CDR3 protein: CASSLAGQGNGYTF

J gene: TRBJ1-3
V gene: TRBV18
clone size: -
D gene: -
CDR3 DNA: TGTGCCAGCTCGCTAGAGTCGGGAAACACCATATATTTT
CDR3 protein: CASSLESGNTIYF

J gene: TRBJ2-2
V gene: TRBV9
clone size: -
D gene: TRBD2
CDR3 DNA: TGTGCCAGCAGCGTAGCACTAGCGGGTAACACCGGGGAGCTGTTTTTT
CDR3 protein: CASSVALAGNTGELFF